These T cell receptor beta chains were read from a single sample in a study of regulatory T cells in long-lasting Graves disease. TCRdb ran MiXCR on the multiplex PCR reads and lists one entry per CDR3 protein. Here the sample spans hundreds of thousands of distinct CDR3 sequences, approximately 15% being singletons. This same sample was also part of a study on T cells in Graves' hyperthyroidism and ophthalmopathy.

The sample here was peripheral blood mononuclear cells (PBMCs), taken at new diagnosis, from a patient treated with antithyroid drugs. The receptors derive from a man aged 40-49 years with Graves disease. Both conserved end residues are part of each CDR3. D genes are given only for firm matches. Clone sizes are given selectively: once, few, many, or a class where the clone is expanded.

abundance: many
j_gene: TRBJ2-5
v_gene: TRBV16
d_gene: .
CDR3nt: TGTGCCAGCAGCCAGTTAGACAAACAAGAGACCCAGTACTTC
CDR3aa: CASSQLDKQETQYF

abundance: few
j_gene: TRBJ1-2
v_gene: TRBV28
d_gene: .
CDR3nt: TGTGCCAGCAGACCAACAGGGCATCGGGGCTACACCTTC
CDR3aa: CASRPTGHRGYTF

abundance: many
j_gene: TRBJ2-3
v_gene: TRBV3-1
d_gene: TRBD2
CDR3nt: TGTGCCAGCACCCTAGCGGGGGGGCCACATACGCAGTATTTT
CDR3aa: CASTLAGGPHTQYF

abundance: many
j_gene: TRBJ2-7
v_gene: TRBV6-1
d_gene: .
CDR3nt: TGTGCCAGCAGTGAAGAGGGAACTTACTACGAGCAGTACTTC
CDR3aa: CASSEEGTYYEQYF

abundance: .
j_gene: TRBJ1-6
v_gene: TRBV5-1
d_gene: .
CDR3nt: TGCGCCAGCAGCTGGAGGTCGAGCTCCTATAATTCACCCCTCCACTTT
CDR3aa: CASSWRSSSYNSPLHF

abundance: many
j_gene: TRBJ2-2
v_gene: TRBV28
d_gene: .
CDR3nt: TGTGCCAGTGACAGCTACACCGGGGAGCTGTTTTTT
CDR3aa: CASDSYTGELFF

abundance: many
j_gene: TRBJ2-2
v_gene: TRBV6-1
d_gene: .
CDR3nt: TGTGCCAGCAGGCGACAGACTAACACCGGGGAGCTGTTTTTT
CDR3aa: CASRRQTNTGELFF

abundance: many
j_gene: TRBJ2-5
v_gene: TRBV28
d_gene: .
CDR3nt: TGTGCCAGCAGTTCCCCTGTGGGAACAGAAGAGACCCAGTACTTC
CDR3aa: CASSSPVGTEETQYF

abundance: few
j_gene: TRBJ2-5
v_gene: TRBV11-2
d_gene: .
CDR3nt: TGTGCCAGCTCCAGGATAGCTAGGGGAGAGACCCAGTACTTC
CDR3aa: CASSRIARGETQYF

abundance: .
j_gene: TRBJ1-1
v_gene: TRBV6-1
d_gene: .
CDR3nt: TGTGCCAGCAGCTCGGACTGGGTGAACACTGAAGCTTTCTTT
CDR3aa: CASSSDWVNTEAFF

abundance: many
j_gene: TRBJ2-5
v_gene: TRBV18
d_gene: .
CDR3nt: TGTGCCAGCTCACCCCCGGTCCGGAAAGAGACCCAGTACTTC
CDR3aa: CASSPPVRKETQYF

abundance: many
j_gene: TRBJ2-3
v_gene: TRBV12-3/TRBV12-4
d_gene: TRBD2
CDR3nt: TGTGCCAGCAGTCGCTGGACTAGCGGGGATGATACGCAGTATTTT
CDR3aa: CASSRWTSGDDTQYF

abundance: many
j_gene: TRBJ2-3
v_gene: TRBV7-2
d_gene: .
CDR3nt: TGTGCCAGCAGCTTAGTGGTCGGCAGGGGCACAGATACGCAGTATTTT
CDR3aa: CASSLVVGRGTDTQYF

abundance: few
j_gene: TRBJ2-2
v_gene: TRBV6-1
d_gene: .
CDR3nt: TGTGCCAGCAAGTGGGCCGGGGAGCTGTTTTTT
CDR3aa: CASKWAGELFF

abundance: few
j_gene: TRBJ2-2
v_gene: TRBV6-1
d_gene: .
CDR3nt: TGTGCCAGCAGTGGGGGTACAGGAGACACCGGGGAGCTGTTTTTT
CDR3aa: CASSGGTGDTGELFF

abundance: .
j_gene: TRBJ2-1
v_gene: TRBV5-5
d_gene: TRBD2
CDR3nt: TGTGCCAGCAGCTGGGGGACTAGCGTTGAGCAGTTCTTC
CDR3aa: CASSWGTSVEQFF

abundance: many
j_gene: TRBJ2-3
v_gene: TRBV2
d_gene: TRBD1
CDR3nt: TGTGCCAGCAGTATCTTACAGGGGGAAGATACGCAGTATTTT
CDR3aa: CASSILQGEDTQYF

abundance: many
j_gene: TRBJ1-2
v_gene: TRBV28
d_gene: .
CDR3nt: TGTGCCAGCACAACAGGCGATCGCGGATACTATGGCTACACCTTC
CDR3aa: CASTTGDRGYYGYTF

abundance: many
j_gene: TRBJ2-3
v_gene: TRBV14
d_gene: TRBD2
CDR3nt: TGTGCCAGCAGCCGCCGACTAGCGACAGATACGCAGTATTTT
CDR3aa: CASSRRLATDTQYF

abundance: .
j_gene: TRBJ2-7
v_gene: TRBV6-9
d_gene: .
CDR3nt: TGTGCCAGCAGTTACACTCAGGGGGGCGAGCAGTACTTC
CDR3aa: CASSYTQGGEQYF

abundance: .
j_gene: TRBJ2-5
v_gene: TRBV19
d_gene: .
CDR3nt: TGTGCCAGTAGTATCTCCGGGAAGGGGGAGACCCAGTACTTC
CDR3aa: CASSISGKGETQYF

abundance: many
j_gene: TRBJ2-3
v_gene: TRBV2
d_gene: .
CDR3nt: TGTGCCACCCAGAGGGACCGCAGCACAGATACGCAGTATTTT
CDR3aa: CATQRDRSTDTQYF

abundance: .
j_gene: TRBJ2-3
v_gene: TRBV2
d_gene: .
CDR3nt: TGTGCCAGGCGGAGGGATGCTCCAGATACGCAGTATTTT
CDR3aa: CARRRDAPDTQYF

abundance: many
j_gene: TRBJ2-3
v_gene: TRBV5-1
d_gene: .
CDR3nt: TGCGCCAGCAGCTTGGCCGAGGGAGGAGCAGATACGCAGTATTTT
CDR3aa: CASSLAEGGADTQYF

abundance: .
j_gene: TRBJ2-1
v_gene: TRBV7-9
d_gene: TRBD1
CDR3nt: TGTGCCAGCAGGCGGACAGGGGAAGGCTCCTACAATGAGCAGTTCTTC
CDR3aa: CASRRTGEGSYNEQFF

abundance: few
j_gene: TRBJ1-5
v_gene: TRBV5-5
d_gene: .
CDR3nt: TGTGCCAGCAGCTTATTTTCTCCTGCGGGAGGCAATCAGCCCCAGCATTTT
CDR3aa: CASSLFSPAGGNQPQHF

abundance: .
j_gene: TRBJ2-7
v_gene: TRBV6-2/TRBV6-3
d_gene: .
CDR3nt: TGTGCCAGCAGTCCGCACAGGGCAAGCTACGAGCAGTACTTC
CDR3aa: CASSPHRASYEQYF

abundance: many
j_gene: TRBJ2-7
v_gene: TRBV28
d_gene: TRBD1
CDR3nt: TGTGCCACCAGCAGGGGGACAGGGCGGTACGAGCAGTACTTC
CDR3aa: CATSRGTGRYEQYF

abundance: few
j_gene: TRBJ2-1
v_gene: TRBV5-4
d_gene: .
CDR3nt: TGTGCCAGCAGCCTCGTCCTACTGAGCTCCTACAATGAGCAGTTCTTC
CDR3aa: CASSLVLLSSYNEQFF

abundance: .
j_gene: TRBJ1-1
v_gene: TRBV20-1
d_gene: .
CDR3nt: TGCAGTGCTAGTCGGACGGGAGACACTGAAGCTTTCTTT
CDR3aa: CSASRTGDTEAFF

abundance: many
j_gene: TRBJ2-5
v_gene: TRBV20-1
d_gene: TRBD2
CDR3nt: TGCAGTGCTAGAGATTTCTCTAGCGGGGGTCTTCCTCCAGAGACCCAGTACTTC
CDR3aa: CSARDFSSGGLPPETQYF

abundance: .
j_gene: TRBJ2-3
v_gene: TRBV29-1
d_gene: .
CDR3nt: TGCAGCGTTGGGACCTCCGCGGATACGCAGTATTTT
CDR3aa: CSVGTSADTQYF

abundance: .
j_gene: TRBJ2-1
v_gene: TRBV11-2
d_gene: .
CDR3nt: TGTGCCAGCAGCTTAGAGATCGCCCGCAATGAGCAGTTCTTC
CDR3aa: CASSLEIARNEQFF

abundance: many
j_gene: TRBJ2-3
v_gene: TRBV2
d_gene: TRBD2
CDR3nt: TGTGCCAGTCGAAGGACTAGCGGAACCTACACAGATACGCAGTATTTT
CDR3aa: CASRRTSGTYTDTQYF

abundance: many
j_gene: TRBJ1-1
v_gene: TRBV27
d_gene: .
CDR3nt: TGTGCCAGCAGTTTATCATGGAACACTGAAGCTTTCTTT
CDR3aa: CASSLSWNTEAFF

abundance: many
j_gene: TRBJ2-1
v_gene: TRBV18
d_gene: .
CDR3nt: TGTGCCAGCTCACCACTCCCCCCCCAGGGGGGTACGGGAGAGCAGTTCTTC
CDR3aa: CASSPLPPQGGTGEQFF

abundance: few
j_gene: TRBJ1-2
v_gene: TRBV5-1
d_gene: .
CDR3nt: TGCGCCAGCAGCCCGCAGGGAGTTAGAAACTATGGCTACACCTTC
CDR3aa: CASSPQGVRNYGYTF

abundance: .
j_gene: TRBJ1-5
v_gene: TRBV19
d_gene: TRBD1
CDR3nt: TGTGCCAGTACTCCCCAGACAGGGGTAGGTCAGCCCCAGCATTTT
CDR3aa: CASTPQTGVGQPQHF

abundance: few
j_gene: TRBJ1-2
v_gene: TRBV5-1
d_gene: .
CDR3nt: TGCGCCAGCAGCTTGGTACCGAATAACTATGGCTACACCTTC
CDR3aa: CASSLVPNNYGYTF

abundance: many
j_gene: TRBJ2-1
v_gene: TRBV11-2
d_gene: TRBD1
CDR3nt: TGTGCCAGCAGCCTGGGGACAGGTGAGCAGTTCTTC
CDR3aa: CASSLGTGEQFF

abundance: many
j_gene: TRBJ1-4
v_gene: TRBV7-9
d_gene: .
CDR3nt: TGTGCCAGCAGCCTAGGCCGGGAGGATCTGTTTTTT
CDR3aa: CASSLGREDLFF

abundance: .
j_gene: TRBJ2-1
v_gene: TRBV28
d_gene: TRBD1
CDR3nt: TGTGCCAGCAGTTCACCCCTTCGACCTACAGGGGCGGGCTACAATGAGCAGTTCTTC
CDR3aa: CASSSPLRPTGAGYNEQFF

abundance: .
j_gene: TRBJ1-1
v_gene: TRBV9
d_gene: .
CDR3nt: TGTGCCAGCAGCGTAGCCCCGGACACTGAAGCTCTCTTT
CDR3aa: CASSVAPDTEALF

abundance: many
j_gene: TRBJ1-5
v_gene: TRBV28
d_gene: .
CDR3nt: TGTGCCAGCAGCTGGGACAGCAATCAGCCCCAGCATTTT
CDR3aa: CASSWDSNQPQHF

abundance: few
j_gene: TRBJ2-7
v_gene: TRBV10-3
d_gene: .
CDR3nt: TGTGCCATCAGCCGGGATGGACAGACCTACGAGCAGTACTTC
CDR3aa: CAISRDGQTYEQYF

abundance: many
j_gene: TRBJ2-7
v_gene: TRBV20-1
d_gene: TRBD1
CDR3nt: TGCAGTGCTGAGGACAGGGTGTTCTACGAGCAGTACTTC
CDR3aa: CSAEDRVFYEQYF

abundance: many
j_gene: TRBJ2-7
v_gene: TRBV5-1
d_gene: .
CDR3nt: TGCGTCAGCAGCTTAACTGATCCCTCCTACGAGCAGTACTTC
CDR3aa: CVSSLTDPSYEQYF

abundance: few
j_gene: TRBJ1-4
v_gene: TRBV7-2
d_gene: .
CDR3nt: TGTGCCAGCAGCCCTTGGGCGGAGTCGGGTGAAAAACTGTTTTTT
CDR3aa: CASSPWAESGEKLFF

abundance: many
j_gene: TRBJ2-5
v_gene: TRBV25-1
d_gene: .
CDR3nt: TGTGCCAGCAGTGAATACTGGCAGGAGGGGGCTGCCGGAGAGACCCAGTACTTC
CDR3aa: CASSEYWQEGAAGETQYF

abundance: .
j_gene: TRBJ1-1
v_gene: TRBV11-2
d_gene: TRBD1
CDR3nt: TGTGCCAGCAGCCTGACAGGGGCTGAGGCTTTCTTT
CDR3aa: CASSLTGAEAFF

abundance: many
j_gene: TRBJ2-1
v_gene: TRBV30
d_gene: TRBD1
CDR3nt: TGTGCCTGGACCCTGGGACAGAATGAGCAGTTCTTC
CDR3aa: CAWTLGQNEQFF

abundance: few
j_gene: TRBJ1-6
v_gene: TRBV28
d_gene: .
CDR3nt: TGTGCCAGCAGTTTTGAGCAGGCAGGATATAATTCACCCCTCCACTTT
CDR3aa: CASSFEQAGYNSPLHF

abundance: many
j_gene: TRBJ2-2
v_gene: TRBV3-1
d_gene: .
CDR3nt: TGTGCCAGCAGCCAAGAGTCCGGGGAGCTGTTTTTT
CDR3aa: CASSQESGELFF